The TCR beta chain under discussion was sequenced for a study of PD-1 blockade in classical Hodgkin lymphoma (dated by TCRdb to the early 2020s). About the investigation overall: A peripheral blood immune signature of response to PD-1 blockade in classical Hodgkin lymphoma was defined using TCR beta sequencing and CyTOF. The paper's findings and limits, for the study overall: Baseline TCR diversity was reported as lower in newly diagnosed patients than in healthy donors, and lower still in relapsed/refractory patients. Only a single clinical trial cohort was studied, and what caused the repertoire differences, possibly disease activity or prior therapy, remained undefined.

As concerns this clone: Its antigen is not yet known. No much larger clonotype is one base removed from it; base qualities were not supplied.

Genomic DNA was isolated using the Qiagen DNeasy kit from unsorted PBMCs as well as from negatively selected CD4+ and CD8+ fractions. Using primers that anneal to V and J segments, immunoSEQ multiplex PCR amplified the TCR beta CDR3 regions. A synthetic immune receptor repertoire was used to minimize amplification bias, and any remaining bias was removed computationally after sequencing. The original methods were these. Custom Python scripts were used to quantify repertoire diversity as the Shannon entropy index. Unsorted, CD4+ and CD8+ repertoires were examined separately, except in combined analyses, for which CD4+ and CD8+ sequences were merged in silico. In its TCRdb copy, this immuneACCESS table keeps in-frame sequences only and misses some clones. Where compared with another copy, unresolved V genes explain less than half of these, and the others have no known cause. For V, J and clone size, that table is used; D and trimming come from the DNA. This sample gives over 20,000 clones in total; around 87% of them show up just once. Roughly 6.1% of the sample is taken by the ten largest.

The time point label, as the study defines it: newly diagnosed, previously untreated cHL patient sample. Using a Miltenyi CD8+ T cell isolation kit, CD8+ T cells were purified from thawed PBMCs through magnetic negative selection. As a comparison group for the relapsed/refractory trial patients, PBMCs were sequenced from patients with newly diagnosed, previously untreated classical Hodgkin lymphoma. Peripheral blood was collected in 8 mL Vacutainer Cell Preparation Tubes, from which PBMCs were isolated by centrifugation and then cryopreserved. Purified CD4+ and CD8+ fractions were prepared only for cases where an additional PBMC sample was available. Magnetically labelled cells were removed on LS columns in a quadroMACS separator, and the flow-through was retained as the purified fraction. CDR3 length: 15 amino acids, cysteine to phenylalanine. Kept here is only the CDR3 DNA, which spans 45 bases and is read in frame from base 1. V ends up 1 base short and J 3 bases short, with an unmatched junction base count of 3. As encoded in the germline V gene, CDR1 is SGHAT while CDR2 is FQNNGV.

Here the chain combines TRBV11-2 and TRBJ2-7; TRBD2 lines up with 10 middle nucleotides. This clonotype was sampled from a human donor with classical Hodgkin lymphoma. Sequencing used CD8+ T cells from blood. The CDR3 reads CASSLGASGSYEQYF. In nucleotide form, the sequence is TGTGCCAGCAGCTTAGGGGCTAGCGGGAGCTACGAGCAGTACTTC.